Given below is one T cell receptor (beta chain) in context. Extracted RNA was reverse transcribed into cDNA, the sequencing template. Some clones are missing from TCRdb's copy, which holds only in-frame ones; the method was immunoSEQ multiplex PCR. The profile shows about 180,000 clones, around half of them singletons. V gave up 7 bases and J gave up 1 base, with 14 bases separating them. The germline CDR1 and CDR2 sequences are SQVTM and ANQGSEA. This CDR3 contains 14 residues. This record belongs to a study of CD8+ T cells in alopecia areata. Treatment here: oral pan-JAK inhibitor, 5-10 mg twice daily.

V gene TRBV29-1 combines with J gene TRBJ2-1; the D is unclear. The source was CD8+ T cells sorted from blood, collected at week 24, from a patient treated with tofacitinib. The TCR sequence derives from a human donor with alopecia areata. The CDR3 coding sequence is TGCAGCGCAGACTTAGCAGCATCCTACAATGAGCAGTTCTTC. Residues: CSADLAASYNEQFF.